Listed here are 4 T cell receptor beta chains from one sample, sequenced in a study of T cell repertoires in cytomegalovirus infection. MiXCR was run by TCRdb on the reads, yielding one entry per CDR3 protein. Seen here are over 250,000 distinct CDR3 sequences, over 20% observed once, and the top ten hold roughly 13%. The sample comprised PBMCs. Source of these receptors: a human donor in good health (CMV status not recorded). Some clones in this sample may be carry-over from other donors' samples.

The genes are TRBV20-1 and TRBJ2-7, with D possibly being TRBD1 (6 bases). The CDR3 is 12 amino acids. CDR1 and CDR2 from the germline V gene are DFQATT and SNEGSKA (reference sequence). Trimming cost V 3 bases and J 5 bases, with 11 bases left between them. The CDR3 DNA reads TGCAGTGCTAGGGTGGGACAAGACGAGCAGTACTTC. Its translation: CSARVGQDEQYF.

This clonotype was detected many times. The chain has TRBV7-2 and TRBJ2-1; D is perhaps TRBD1 (6 bases). This CDR3 comprises 14 residues. CDR1 is SGHTA and CDR2 is FQGNSA in the germline V gene. Trimming removed 5 bases at V and 0 bases at J, with 8 bases between. The CDR3 reads CASSPQGSYNEQFF. The CDR3, as DNA: TGTGCCAGCAGCCCACAGGGCTCCTACAATGAGCAGTTCTTC.

This sequence joins TRBV28 and TRBJ2-1; TRBD2 aligns across 8 bases. The length of the CDR3 is 15 residues. Per germline, CDR1 MDHEN and CDR2 SYDVKM. The V segment lost 3 bases and the J segment 4 bases; nucleotides outside the gene matches: 5. CDR3: CASSFASGGYNEQFF. In DNA, the CDR3 is TGTGCCAGCAGTTTCGCGTCGGGAGGGTACAATGAGCAGTTCTTC. Drawing the rest from reference TRBV28 and TRBJ2-1, the complete variable domain is DVKVTQSSRYLVKRTGEKVFLECVQDMDHENMFWYRQDPGLGLRLIYFSYDVKMKEKGDIPEGYSVSREKKERFSLILESASTNQTSMYLCASSFASGGYNEQFFGPGTRLTVL.

J is TRBJ2-1 and V is TRBV7-3; the match to TRBD2 covers 10 bases. The CDR3 has 15 residues. With 4 bases clipped from V and 9 bases from J, the junction kept 9 bases outside the gene matches. Germline CDR1 and CDR2: SGHTA and FQGTGA. This CDR3 is CASSSTSGSGGEQFF. The CDR3, as DNA: TGTGCCAGCAGCTCGACTAGCGGGTCAGGAGGTGAGCAGTTCTTC.